The 32 T cell receptor beta chains below come from one sample, sequenced in a study of blood T cell repertoires in COVID-19. Only in-frame clones appear in the TCRdb table, and some are missing; sequencing was by immunoSEQ multiplex PCR. The sample consists of roughly 120,000 clones, more than 75% of them appearing once. Sequencing input: peripheral blood. The receptor set was obtained from a man between 65 and 85 years old with acute or convalescent COVID-19.

This rearrangement joins TRBV15 to TRBJ2-3; D is unresolved. The CDR3 extends over 12 amino acids. Germline V lookup: CDR1 LNHNV, CDR2 YYDKDF (reference sequence). The germline V and J ends were trimmed by 4 bases and 2 bases, with 4 bases remaining between them. In DNA form, the CDR3 reads TGTGCCACCAGCAAACTCACAGATACGCAGTATTTT. This codes for CATSKLTDTQYF.

The chain employs TRBV19 and TRBJ1-1, with TRBD1 matching over 9 bases. CDR3 size: 17 residues. CDR1 is LNHDA, CDR2 SQIVND, per germline (reference sequence). V was pared by 5 bases and J by 1 base, with 11 bases of the junction left unmatched. CDR3 in amino acids: CASSGRGQGRWNTEAFF. The CDR3 DNA is TGTGCCAGTAGTGGCCGGGGACAGGGCAGATGGAACACTGAAGCTTTCTTT.

The chain carries TRBV6-5 and TRBJ2-1; TRBD1 aligns across 7 bases. The junction had 9 bases not matched to a gene; V was cut back by 5 bases and J by 8 bases. Germline CDR1 and CDR2: MNHEY and SVGAGI. This CDR3 contains 14 residues. CDR3 loop: CASSKRRQGHEQFF. The DNA for the CDR3 is TGTGCCAGCAGTAAACGGCGACAGGGCCATGAGCAGTTCTTC.

J is TRBJ1-4 and V is TRBV6-5; maybe TRBD1 (6 bases). The germline gives CDR1 MNHEY, CDR2 SVGAGI. CDR3 length: 15 amino acids. Trimming removed 8 bases from V and 0 bases from J, with 13 bases in between. For the CDR3, the DNA is TGTGCCAGCGGTCAAACAGGGACAACTAATGAAAAACTGTTTTTT. Translating it yields CASGQTGTTNEKLFF.

The genes are TRBV11-2 and TRBJ1-1, with D hard to call. V shed 7 bases and J shed 5 bases, with 14 bases lying between them. CDR3 length equals 13 residues. The V gene's germline CDR1 is SGHAT and CDR2 FQNNGV. The CDR3 sequence is CASTPRTRTEAFF. The DNA of the CDR3 is TGTGCCAGCACCCCCCGGACTCGGACTGAAGCTTTCTTT.

The rearrangement uses TRBV5-6 and TRBJ2-1; 7 nucleotides align to TRBD2. After removal of 4 bases from V and 4 bases from J, the junction contained 14 bases not matched to a gene. The CDR3 extends over 17 amino acids. Germline assignment: CDR1 SGHDT and CDR2 YYEEEE. The CDR3 protein is CASSHGMEAGSYNEQFF. The CDR3 DNA reads as TGTGCCAGCAGCCACGGCATGGAAGCGGGGTCATACAATGAGCAGTTCTTC.

This clone occurred a few times. The V and J genes are TRBV4-1 and TRBJ1-4, with D unresolved. Looked up from germline, CDR1 is MGHRA and CDR2 is YSYEKL. The germline V and J ends were trimmed by 1 base and 0 bases, with 9 bases remaining between them. The length of the CDR3 is 16 residues. The CDR3 sequence: CASSQVGAATNEKLFF. CDR3 in DNA: TGCGCCAGCAGCCAAGTAGGAGCTGCAACTAATGAAAAACTGTTTTTT.

The chain links TRBV9 to TRBJ1-2; possibly TRBD1 for D (5 bases). This CDR3 is built from 15 residues. Germline V gives CDR1 SGDLS, CDR2 YYNGEE. The ends were cut back, 0 bases at V and 7 bases at J, with 16 bases in the middle. Here the CDR3 reads CASSVDQGAAGGYTF. The CDR3 coding sequence is TGTGCCAGCAGCGTAGACCAGGGAGCAGCGGGTGGCTACACCTTC.

The chain recombines TRBV19 with TRBJ2-1, with a tentative D call TRBD1 (5 bases). The germline V and J ends were trimmed by 2 bases and 4 bases, with 12 bases remaining between them. Germline loops: CDR1 LNHDA, CDR2 SQIVND (reference sequence). The CDR3 loop spans 15 amino acids. The CDR3 DNA reads TGTGCCAGTAGTATAATCAGGGTTACTTACAATGAGCAGTTCTTC. This gives the protein CASSIIRVTYNEQFF.

The V call is TRBV5-1, the J call TRBJ1-3; TRBD1 aligns across 7 bases. The ends lost 3 bases at V and 0 bases at J; junction bases unmatched: 6. This CDR3 contains 16 residues. Germline V CDR1 and CDR2: SGHRS, YFSETQ. The DNA for the CDR3 is TGCGCCAGCAGCTCACTATCAGGGGGCTCTGGAAACACCATATATTTT. Translated: CASSSLSGGSGNTIYF.

The V and J genes are TRBV7-9 and TRBJ2-7; tentatively, D is TRBD2 (5 bases). The V gene lost 1 base and the J gene lost 5 bases, with 9 bases spanning the gap. This CDR3 has 13 residues. CDR1 is SEHNR, CDR2 FQNEAQ, per germline (reference sequence). The CDR3 loop reads CASSLGLRDEQYF. CDR3 bases: TGTGCCAGCAGCTTAGGTTTGAGGGACGAGCAGTACTTC.

The rearrangement joins TRBV29-1 to TRBJ1-2; possibly TRBD1 for D (5 bases). The CDR3 extends over 15 amino acids. In germline, CDR1 is SQVTM, CDR2 ANQGSEA. With 5 bases removed from V and 1 base from J, the gap between germline ends came to 17 bases. CDR3 amino acids: CSVSPDSRVNYGYTF. The CDR3 nucleotides read TGCAGCGTTTCCCCCGACAGCAGAGTTAACTATGGCTACACCTTC.

CDR3 loop: CASSPDRVVDEQYF. Written as DNA, the CDR3 is TGTGCCAGCTCACCTGACAGGGTGGTCGACGAGCAGTACTTC. This chain connects TRBV18 to TRBJ2-7; 7 positions match TRBD1. This CDR3 is 14 amino acids long. J lost 5 bases, V lost 3 bases, and 7 bases had no gene match. Germline V gene sequence: CDR1 KGHSH, CDR2 LQKENI.

This clone showed up just once. The rearrangement joins TRBV5-1 to TRBJ2-7; 9 nucleotides align to TRBD1. From germline, CDR1 is SGHRS and CDR2 YFSETQ. There are 17 residues in the CDR3. J was trimmed by 2 bases and V by 0 bases; bases with no gene match: 9. CDR3 in amino acids: CASSLAETGTGTYEQYF. Here the CDR3 DNA reads TGCGCCAGCAGCTTGGCCGAAACCGGGACAGGGACCTACGAGCAGTACTTC.

This chain joins TRBV30 and TRBJ2-3; D is perhaps TRBD1 (7 bases). V lost 0 bases to trimming and J lost 6 bases, with 13 bases between them. Germline CDR1 and CDR2: GTSNPN and SVGIG (reference sequence). CDR3 length: 14 residues. The CDR3 region is CAWSVRQGGDTQYF. The CDR3 bases are TGTGCCTGGAGTGTACGGCAGGGGGGCGATACGCAGTATTTT.

The chain uses TRBV6-1 and TRBJ1-5; TRBD1 might be the D (5 bases). Germline values: CDR1 MNHNS, CDR2 SASEGT. Deletions cut 6 bases from V and 0 bases from J, with 9 bases between. CDR3 length: 14 amino acids. CDR3 bases: TGTGCCAGCAGGACAGTGAATAGCAATCAGCCCCAGCATTTT. This gives the protein CASRTVNSNQPQHF.

Regarding this clone: Other DNA sequences in this sample translate to the same CDR3. The chain has TRBV5-1 and TRBJ2-6, with D perhaps matching TRBD1 (5 bases). The V end was cut by 0 bases, the J end by 4 bases, with 11 bases between. Germline CDR1 reads SGHRS; CDR2 reads YFSETQ. The length of the CDR3 is 16 residues. CDR3 region: CASSLEPGSGANVLTF. In DNA form, the CDR3 reads TGCGCCAGCAGCTTGGAGCCAGGGTCCGGGGCCAACGTCCTGACTTTC.

This clone was observed once. The chain has TRBV13 and TRBJ2-7, with 9 nucleotides matching TRBD2. The CDR3 runs to 21 residues. The V gene's germline CDR1 is PRHDT and CDR2 FYEKMQ (reference sequence). V lost 2 bases, J lost 1 base, and 21 bases stayed unmatched. The CDR3 DNA reads as TGTGCCAGCAGCTTAACGTCGCTATGGACGGCGGGGGGGGAGGTTTCCTACGAGCAGTACTTC. Protein sequence: CASSLTSLWTAGGEVSYEQYF.

This clone was detected only a few times. The V and J genes are TRBV6-6 and TRBJ1-5, with D unclear. The V gene's germline CDR1 is MNHNY and CDR2 SVGAGI (reference sequence). The CDR3 contains 14 residues. V was cut by 6 bases and J by 0 bases, with 9 bases left in between. Written as DNA, the CDR3 is TGTGCCAGCAGCCTATCCAATAGCAATCAGCCCCAGCATTTT. It is translated as CASSLSNSNQPQHF.

The chain uses TRBV4-1 and TRBJ1-2; 9 bases fit TRBD1. Germline V gene data show CDR1 as MGHRA and CDR2 as YSYEKL. After removal of 2 bases from V and 3 bases from J, the junction contained 10 bases not matched to a gene. The CDR3 runs 17 residues. The CDR3 is CASSQPTGQGGYYGYTF. In nucleotides, the CDR3 is TGCGCCAGCAGCCAACCGACGGGACAGGGAGGTTACTATGGCTACACCTTC.

The gene calls are TRBV19 and TRBJ2-2, with TRBD2 matching over 12 bases. With 5 bases clipped from V and 6 bases from J, the junction kept 19 bases outside the gene matches. The germline CDR1 and CDR2 sequences are LNHDA and SQIVND (reference sequence). This CDR3 has 20 amino acids. For the CDR3, the DNA is TGTGCCAGTAGTCCTAGCGGGAGGGCCTTAGGGAAACGGAGGCCCGGGGAGCTGTTTTTT. As protein: CASSPSGRALGKRRPGELFF.

V and J are TRBV28 and TRBJ1-1; D may be TRBD1 (5 bases). V was pared by 8 bases and J by 5 bases, with 15 bases between. CDR3 length: 13 residues. CDR1 and CDR2 from the germline V gene are MDHEN and SYDVKM. CDR3 sequence (DNA): TGTGCCAGCTCTGCGGGGGTTAGGACTGAAGCTTTCTTT. Translating gives CASSAGVRTEAFF.

The chain combines TRBV28 with TRBJ2-1; 8 bases map to TRBD2. With 9 bases clipped from V and 7 bases from J, the junction kept 5 bases outside the gene matches. This CDR3 is built from 12 residues. The germline V gene has CDR1 MDHEN and CDR2 SYDVKM. CDR3 bases: TGTGCCAGTGCGGGGGGCGTAAATGAGCAGTTCTTC. Protein sequence: CASAGGVNEQFF.

V gene TRBV5-1 combines with J gene TRBJ2-7; possibly TRBD1 for D (6 bases). Between the trimmed V and J ends, which lost 4 bases and 6 bases, there was a span of 17 bases. CDR3 length: 14 residues. CDR1 and CDR2 (germline): SGHRS, YFSETQ. The CDR3 DNA reads TGCGCCAGCAGCCTGGGGAATCGACAGGCCGAGCAGTACTTC. The encoded protein is CASSLGNRQAEQYF.

The chain has TRBV6-1 and TRBJ2-3; 7 positions agree with TRBD2. Germline V gene sequence: CDR1 MNHNS, CDR2 SASEGT. J was trimmed by 4 bases and V by 0 bases; bases with no gene match: 7. The CDR3 length is 16 residues. CDR3 nucleotide sequence: TGTGCCAGCAGTGAAGCTCGCGGGAGTAGGTCAGATACGCAGTATTTT. Translation: CASSEARGSRSDTQYF.

This clone was counted a few times. The rearrangement links TRBV24-1 to TRBJ2-3; the match to TRBD1 covers 9 bases. The CDR3 consists of 16 residues. V was clipped by 5 bases and J by 9 bases; unmatched bases: 14. Germline V gene sequence: CDR1 KGHDR, CDR2 SFDVKD. In DNA form, the CDR3 reads TGTGCCACCAGTGTCACGACAGGGGGATCGGGTGTGACGCAGTATTTT. It translates to CATSVTTGGSGVTQYF.

The J gene is TRBJ2-7, the V gene TRBV6-5; 9 bases map to TRBD1. Germline CDR1 MNHEY, CDR2 SVGAGI. This CDR3 is 16 amino acids long. The junction had 8 bases not matched to a gene; V was cut back by 2 bases and J by 3 bases. The CDR3 coding sequence is TGTGCCAGCAGTTACAGGGGGACAGGGACCGTCTACGAGCAGTACTTC. Translated, it gives CASSYRGTGTVYEQYF.

The chain carries TRBV11-2 and TRBJ2-3, with TRBD2 matching 16 bases. CDR1 is SGHAT, CDR2 FQNNGV, per germline. Losses at the gene ends were 7 bases for V and 3 bases for J; bases not matched to a gene: 7. The CDR3 has 17 amino acids. In DNA, the CDR3 is TGTGCCAGCACCCCCATGGGACTAGCGGGGGGGACAGATACGCAGTATTTT. Its translation is CASTPMGLAGGTDTQYF.

This rearrangement joins TRBV28 to TRBJ2-5; possibly TRBD1 for D (7 bases). This CDR3 contains 13 residues. V gave up 4 bases and J gave up 4 bases, with 10 bases separating them. Per germline, CDR1 MDHEN and CDR2 SYDVKM. The CDR3 here is CASSSGGGETQYF. The CDR3 coding sequence is TGTGCCAGCAGTTCAGGGGGAGGAGAGACCCAGTACTTC. Using reference TRBV28 and TRBJ2-5 for the parts outside the CDR3, the full variable domain is DVKVTQSSRYLVKRTGEKVFLECVQDMDHENMFWYRQDPGLGLRLIYFSYDVKMKEKGDIPEGYSVSREKKERFSLILESASTNQTSMYLCASSSGGGETQYFGPGTRLLVL.

This clone was detected only once. The rearrangement links TRBV27 to TRBJ1-6; D possibly corresponds to TRBD1 (6 bases). The CDR3 extends over 17 amino acids. Germline V gene lookup returns CDR1 MNHEY and CDR2 SMNVEV (reference sequence). Trimming left V 5 bases short and J 6 bases short, with 20 bases between. The CDR3 loop is CASSRNLQGFGNSPLHF. The CDR3 bases are TGTGCCAGCAGTAGAAATCTACAGGGTTTTGGTAATTCACCCCTCCACTTT.

This clone was seen only a few times. The chain links TRBV28 to TRBJ1-2; 9 nucleotides agree with TRBD1. The CDR3 loop spans 12 amino acids. Germline trimming cut 5 bases from V and 7 bases from J; bases unmatched to any gene: 2. Germline V gene lookup returns CDR1 MDHEN and CDR2 SYDVKM. CDR3 residues: CASSTTGGGYTF. CDR3 nucleotide sequence: TGTGCCAGCAGTACGACAGGGGGTGGCTACACCTTC.

The V gene is TRBV12-3 or TRBV12-4, the J gene TRBJ1-6, with a possible D match to TRBD1 (5 bases). V lost 6 bases and J lost 6, with 9 bases in between. The CDR3 loop spans 13 amino acids. The CDR3 is CASSRQPNSPLHF. Written as DNA, the CDR3 is TGTGCCAGCAGCAGACAGCCTAATTCACCCCTCCACTTT.